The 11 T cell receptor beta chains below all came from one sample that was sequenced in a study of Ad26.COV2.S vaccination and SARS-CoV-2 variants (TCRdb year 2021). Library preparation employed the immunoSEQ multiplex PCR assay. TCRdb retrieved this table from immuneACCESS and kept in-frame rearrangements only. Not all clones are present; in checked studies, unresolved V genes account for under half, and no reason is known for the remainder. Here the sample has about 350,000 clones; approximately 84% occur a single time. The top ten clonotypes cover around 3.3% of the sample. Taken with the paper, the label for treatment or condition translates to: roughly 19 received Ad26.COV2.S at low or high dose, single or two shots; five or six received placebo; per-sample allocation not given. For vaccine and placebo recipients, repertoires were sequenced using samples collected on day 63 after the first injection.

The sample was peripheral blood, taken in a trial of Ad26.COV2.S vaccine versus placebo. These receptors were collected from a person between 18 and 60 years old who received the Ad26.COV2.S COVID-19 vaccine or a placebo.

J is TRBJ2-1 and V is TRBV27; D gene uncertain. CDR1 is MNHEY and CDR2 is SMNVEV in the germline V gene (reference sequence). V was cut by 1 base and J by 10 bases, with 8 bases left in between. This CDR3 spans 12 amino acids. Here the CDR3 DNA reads TGTGCCAGCAGTTTATGGGGAACGGAGCAGTTCTTC. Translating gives CASSLWGTEQFF.

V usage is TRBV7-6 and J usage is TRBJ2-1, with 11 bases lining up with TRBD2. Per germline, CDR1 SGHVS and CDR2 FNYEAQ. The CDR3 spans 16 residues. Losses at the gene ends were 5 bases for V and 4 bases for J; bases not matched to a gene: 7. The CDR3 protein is CASSPLTSGAYNEQFF. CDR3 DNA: TGTGCCAGCAGCCCACTGACTAGCGGGGCATACAATGAGCAGTTCTTC.

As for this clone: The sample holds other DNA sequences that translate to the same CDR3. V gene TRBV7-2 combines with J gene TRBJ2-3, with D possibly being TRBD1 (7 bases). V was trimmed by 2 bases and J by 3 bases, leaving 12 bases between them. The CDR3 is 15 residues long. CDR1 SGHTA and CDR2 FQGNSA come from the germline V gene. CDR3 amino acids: CASSLNQGGTDTQYF. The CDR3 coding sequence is TGTGCCAGCAGCTTAAATCAGGGGGGTACAGATACGCAGTATTTT. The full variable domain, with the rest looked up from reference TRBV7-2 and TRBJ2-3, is GAGVSQSPSNKVTEKGKDVELRCDPISGHTALYWYRQSLGQGLEFLIYFQGNSAPDKSGLPSDRFSAERTGGSVSTLTIQRTQQEDSAVYLCASSLNQGGTDTQYFGPGTRLTVL.

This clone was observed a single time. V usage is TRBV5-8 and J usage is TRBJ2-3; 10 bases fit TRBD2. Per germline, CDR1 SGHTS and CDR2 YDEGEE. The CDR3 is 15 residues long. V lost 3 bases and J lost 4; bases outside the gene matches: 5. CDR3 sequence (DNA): TGTGCCAGCAGCTACCTGGGACTAGCGTCAGATACGCAGTATTTT. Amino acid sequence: CASSYLGLASDTQYF.

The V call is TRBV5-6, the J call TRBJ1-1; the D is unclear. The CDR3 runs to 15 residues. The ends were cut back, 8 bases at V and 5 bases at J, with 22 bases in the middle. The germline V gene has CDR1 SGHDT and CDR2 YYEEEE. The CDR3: CARRPDKGMGTEAFF. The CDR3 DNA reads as TGTGCCAGACGCCCGGATAAGGGAATGGGGACTGAAGCTTTCTTT.

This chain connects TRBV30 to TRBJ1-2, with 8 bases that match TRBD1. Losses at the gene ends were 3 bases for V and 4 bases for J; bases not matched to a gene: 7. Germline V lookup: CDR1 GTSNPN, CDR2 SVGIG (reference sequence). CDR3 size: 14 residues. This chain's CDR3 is CAWSAGGYLYGYTF. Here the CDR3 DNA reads TGTGCCTGGAGCGCAGGGGGCTATCTCTATGGCTACACCTTC.

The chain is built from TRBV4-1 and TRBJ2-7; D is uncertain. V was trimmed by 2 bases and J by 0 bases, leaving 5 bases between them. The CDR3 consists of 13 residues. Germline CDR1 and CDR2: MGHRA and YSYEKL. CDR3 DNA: TGCGCCAGCAGCCAAAGCAGCTCCTACGAGCAGTACTTC. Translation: CASSQSSSYEQYF.

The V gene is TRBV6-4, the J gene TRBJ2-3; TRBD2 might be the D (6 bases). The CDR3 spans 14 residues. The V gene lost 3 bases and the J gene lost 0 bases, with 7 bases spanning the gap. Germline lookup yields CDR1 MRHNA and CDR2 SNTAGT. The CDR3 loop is CASSEGGSTDTQYF. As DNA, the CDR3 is TGTGCCAGCAGTGAGGGGGGAAGCACAGATACGCAGTATTTT.

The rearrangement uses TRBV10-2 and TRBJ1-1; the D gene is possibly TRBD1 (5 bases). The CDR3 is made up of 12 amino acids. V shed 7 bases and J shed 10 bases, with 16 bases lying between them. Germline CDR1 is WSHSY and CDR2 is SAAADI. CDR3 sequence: CASTGQRSGAFF. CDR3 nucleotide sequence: TGCGCCAGCACAGGGCAGAGGAGCGGAGCTTTCTTT.

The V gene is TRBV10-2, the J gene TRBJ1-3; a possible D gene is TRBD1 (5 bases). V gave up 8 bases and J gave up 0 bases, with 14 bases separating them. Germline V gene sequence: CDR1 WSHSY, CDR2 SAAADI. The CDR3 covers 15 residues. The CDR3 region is CASGARSTSGNTIYF. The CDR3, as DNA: TGCGCCAGCGGGGCCAGGAGTACCTCTGGAAACACCATATATTTT.

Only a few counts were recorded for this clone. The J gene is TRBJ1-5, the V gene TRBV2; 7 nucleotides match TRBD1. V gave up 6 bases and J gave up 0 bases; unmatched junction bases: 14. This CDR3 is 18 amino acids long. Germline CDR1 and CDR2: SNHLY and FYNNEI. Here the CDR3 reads CASRSVEGQTYSNQPQHF. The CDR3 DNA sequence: TGTGCCAGCAGGAGCGTCGAGGGACAGACTTATAGCAATCAGCCCCAGCATTTT.